Below are 18 T cell receptor beta chains sequenced from a single sample in a study of T cell responses to AZD1222 COVID-19 vaccine. TCRdb's copy holds only in-frame clones and misses some; the assay was immunoSEQ multiplex PCR. The sample carries around 200,000 clones, approximately 94% recorded once. Source: peripheral blood, taken 28 days after the second AZD1222 dose. These receptors came from an adult who received the AZD1222 COVID-19 vaccine.

The rearrangement uses TRBV6-1 and TRBJ1-3; no firm D call. The germline CDR1 and CDR2 sequences are MNHNS and SASEGT. Trimming left V 1 base short and J 4 bases short, with 14 bases between. The length of the CDR3 is 16 residues. CDR3 sequence: CASSEGYLGSGNTIYF. The CDR3 DNA sequence: TGTGCCAGCAGTGAAGGGTATCTGGGGTCAGGAAACACCATATATTTT.

The chain links TRBV13 to TRBJ1-2; no clear D gene. With 0 bases removed from V and 0 bases from J, the gap between germline ends came to 5 bases. Germline CDR1 PRHDT, CDR2 FYEKMQ (reference sequence). The CDR3 is 14 amino acids. CDR3 loop: CASSLGSSNYGYTF. The CDR3 nucleotides read TGTGCCAGCAGCTTAGGCTCATCTAACTATGGCTACACCTTC.

This sequence joins TRBV28 and TRBJ2-3, with 11 bases identical to TRBD2. CDR1 is MDHEN, CDR2 SYDVKM, per germline. CDR3 length: 15 residues. The trim removed 5 bases at V and 0 bases at J, leaving 1 base unmatched. The CDR3, as DNA: TGTGCCAGCAGTCGGACTAGCGGGAGCACAGATACGCAGTATTTT. This sequence encodes CASSRTSGSTDTQYF.

This chain joins TRBV6-2 or TRBV6-3 and TRBJ2-3, with 8 bases identical to TRBD2. The V segment lost 2 bases and the J segment 8 bases; nucleotides outside the gene matches: 9. The CDR3 consists of 15 residues. The germline gives CDR1 MNHEY, CDR2 SVGEGT. The chain's CDR3 is CASSYQGLESGTQYF. For the CDR3, the DNA is TGTGCCAGCAGTTACCAGGGACTAGAATCGGGTACGCAGTATTTT.

This CDR3 reads CASSYGQGMRAFF. CDR3 coding DNA: TGTGCCAGCAGTTACGGTCAGGGGATGCGTGCTTTCTTT. The chain recombines TRBV6-5 with TRBJ1-1; D might be TRBD1 (6 bases). Trimming removed 2 bases at V and 11 bases at J, with 15 bases between. Germline lookup yields CDR1 MNHEY and CDR2 SVGAGI. There are 13 residues in the CDR3.

The chain joins TRBV9 to TRBJ2-3, with 13 bases identical to TRBD2. CDR3 length: 16 residues. Germline V lookup: CDR1 SGDLS, CDR2 YYNGEE. After removal of 2 bases from V and 4 bases from J, the junction contained 4 bases not matched to a gene. CDR3 in amino acids: CASSVATSGGADTQYF. The CDR3 bases are TGTGCCAGCAGCGTTGCAACTAGCGGGGGGGCAGATACGCAGTATTTT.

The chain links TRBV5-1 to TRBJ2-5, with 8 nucleotides matching TRBD1. J was trimmed by 5 bases and V by 0 bases; bases with no gene match: 15. This CDR3 comprises 18 residues. In germline, CDR1 is SGHRS, CDR2 YFSETQ. For the CDR3, the DNA is TGCGCCAGCAGCTTGGCCGCAGTGGCAGGGGGCCGGGGGGAGACCCAGTACTTC. Protein: CASSLAAVAGGRGETQYF.

This clone was picked up one time. The V and J genes are TRBV10-3 and TRBJ2-6; 10 bases are a match to TRBD1. After removal of 3 bases from V and 3 bases from J, the junction contained 14 bases not matched to a gene. This CDR3 region has 20 residues. Germline CDR1 ENHRY, CDR2 SYGVKD. Here the CDR3 DNA reads TGTGCCATCAGTGAAACACCGGGACAGGGGATGTTGAGTGGGGCCAACGTCCTGACTTTC. Its protein is CAISETPGQGMLSGANVLTF.

The V and J genes are TRBV6-6 and TRBJ2-5, with D unclear. The CDR3 has 15 amino acids. Germline loops: CDR1 MNHNY, CDR2 SVGAGI (reference sequence). V was pared by 6 bases and J by 5 bases, with 19 bases between. The CDR3 coding sequence is TGTGCCAGCAGCACATACCTAGGGTTTGAGGAGACCCAGTACTTC. Translated, it gives CASSTYLGFEETQYF.

In this sample, this clone turned up once. This chain joins TRBV10-1 and TRBJ1-1; 7 bases match TRBD1. CDR1 is WNHNN and CDR2 is SYGVQD in the germline V gene (reference sequence). CDR3 length: 13 amino acids. V shed 4 bases and J 6 bases; nucleotides not matched to a gene: 5. As DNA, the CDR3 is TGCGCCAGCAGTGCCTCGGGACAGTCTGAAGCTTTCTTT. Encoded protein: CASSASGQSEAFF.

This clone was detected once. This chain connects TRBV5-1 to TRBJ2-5; 7 nucleotides line up with TRBD2. Looked up from germline, CDR1 is SGHRS and CDR2 is YFSETQ. The V segment lost 0 bases and the J segment 5 bases; nucleotides outside the gene matches: 4. This CDR3 has 14 amino acids. The CDR3 sequence: CASSLAGGRETQYF. The CDR3 DNA reads TGCGCCAGCAGCTTGGCGGGAGGTCGGGAGACCCAGTACTTC.

CDR3 loop: CASSLIGPGNTIYF. The CDR3 nucleotides read TGTGCCAGCAGCTTAATAGGGCCTGGAAACACCATATATTTT. The chain employs TRBV11-3 and TRBJ1-3; no clear D. Germline-derived CDR1 and CDR2 are SGHNT and YENEEA. V was shortened by 2 bases and J by 2 bases, with 7 bases between the two germline ends. CDR3 size: 14 residues.

The chain recombines TRBV3-1 (or the pseudogene TRBV3-2) with TRBJ2-3, with 9 bases that match TRBD1. Germline-derived CDR1 and CDR2 are LGHDT and YNNKEL (reference sequence). The CDR3 consists of 16 residues. The ends lost 1 base at V and 3 bases at J; junction bases unmatched: 5. The CDR3 here is CASSQARDRVTDTQYF. CDR3 coding DNA: TGTGCCAGCAGCCAAGCGCGGGACAGGGTTACAGATACGCAGTATTTT.

The chain links TRBV3-1 (or the pseudogene TRBV3-2) to TRBJ1-2; D call uncertain. The CDR3 is made up of 13 amino acids. V gave up 5 bases and J gave up 7 bases, with 14 bases separating them. Germline CDR1 and CDR2: LGHDT and YNNKEL (reference sequence). CDR3 nucleotide sequence: TGTGCCAGCAGCTTTCCACAATCCTCTGGCTACACCTTC. It translates to CASSFPQSSGYTF.

The rearrangement joins TRBV7-2 to TRBJ2-1; 10 nucleotides match TRBD2. This CDR3 is 15 amino acids long. CDR1 and CDR2 (germline): SGHTA, FQGNSA. Trimming removed 0 bases from V and 6 bases from J; junction bases left unmatched: 2. CDR3 protein: CASSLASGGFNEQFF. CDR3 coding DNA: TGTGCCAGCAGCTTAGCTAGCGGGGGGTTCAATGAGCAGTTCTTC.

The CDR3 spells CASSFNGRIYNEQFF. As DNA, the CDR3 is TGTGCCAGCAGCTTCAACGGACGGATCTACAATGAGCAGTTCTTC. This chain joins TRBV5-4 and TRBJ2-1; no reliable D call. This CDR3 has 15 residues. Germline assignment: CDR1 SGHNT and CDR2 YYREEE (reference sequence). V was pared by 2 bases and J by 3 bases, with 12 bases between.

This clone has just a few counts. The rearrangement joins TRBV5-6 to TRBJ1-5; no definite D call. The CDR3 has 12 residues. V was clipped by 4 bases and J by 4 bases, with 6 bases between them. From germline, CDR1 is SGHDT and CDR2 YYEEEE. The DNA of the CDR3 is TGTGCCAGCAGCACTATAAATCAGCCCCAGCATTTT. It specifies CASSTINQPQHF.

This sequence joins TRBV6-5 and TRBJ2-7, with a possible D match to TRBD2 (6 bases). Germline V gives CDR1 MNHEY, CDR2 SVGAGI. There are 11 residues in the CDR3. V lost 8 bases and J 3 bases, leaving 8 bases between the germline ends. The CDR3 protein is CASGGFYEQYF. The CDR3 coding sequence is TGTGCCAGCGGGGGGTTCTACGAGCAGTACTTC.